This TCR beta chain originates from a study of T cells in tuberculosis. Broader study findings: The TCR-beta difference was not significant; alpha differences partly reflected length. Active tuberculosis TCR-alpha repertoires lay closer to GMM-specific TCRs than IGRA-negative controls, suggesting clonal expansion.

Assay: immunoSEQ multiplex PCR; the TCRdb copy retains only in-frame clones and omits some. This sample yields 40,000 to 45,000 clones, of which less than 95% are seen a single time; 1.9% belongs to the top ten. Trimming took 4 bases from V and 9 from J, leaving 28 bases between them. The CDR3 covers 17 residues. Germline V gives CDR1 SQVTM, CDR2 ANQGSEA. As for this clone: Antigen specificity is unknown. Additional DNA sequences in this sample encode the identical CDR3.

This clonotype originated in a donor aged 10-29 years with latent tuberculosis or without tuberculosis infection. Some clones in this sample may be carry-over from other donors' samples. V gene TRBV29-1 combines with J gene TRBJ2-1; D is perhaps TRBD1 (6 bases). Sequenced: PBMCs. CDR3 protein: CSVGVGWGMGAAGEQFF. In DNA, the CDR3 is TGCAGCGTTGGAGTGGGATGGGGGATGGGGGCGGCGGGTGAGCAGTTCTTC.